This T cell receptor (beta chain) was sequenced for a study of control samples from healthy donors and cancer patients. TCRdb's copy holds only in-frame clones and misses some; the assay was immunoSEQ multiplex PCR. The data hold 95,000 to 100,000 clones, with 85% to 90% observed a single time. Trimming stripped 1 base from V and 2 bases from J, with 2 bases between. This CDR3 region has 11 residues. The germline CDR1 and CDR2 sequences are SQVTM and ANQGSEA. This sequence was found in a man aged 25-45 years in good health. The gene calls are TRBV29-1 and TRBJ1-1; D remains ambiguous. Sequences were obtained from blood. CDR3 nucleotide sequence: TGCAGCGTTGAAGGTAACACTGAAGCTTTCTTT. Its translation: CSVEGNTEAFF.